The T cell receptor (beta chain) under discussion was sequenced for a study of blood T cell repertoires in COVID-19. For the study at large: Researchers got acute and convalescent COVID-19 samples from the United States, Italy and Spain. Nucleic acid was either cDNA or gDNA, and it came from T cells, B-cell-depleted T cells, or PBMCs.

The table came from immunoSEQ multiplex PCR; TCRdb's copy has only in-frame clones and leaves some out. Of about 280,000 clones listed, almost 85% are singletons. This CDR3 has 16 amino acids. Germline CDR1 and CDR2: SGHVS and FQNEAQ. Trimming took 4 bases from V and 0 from J, leaving 13 bases between them. This chain uses TRBV7-8 with TRBJ2-1; no firm D call. The source material was peripheral blood. This receptor was obtained from a man aged 50-60 years with active or convalescent COVID-19. DNA for the CDR3: TGTGCCAGCAGCTCCAGTAGCCGGAGCTCCTACAATGAGCAGTTCTTC. It encodes CASSSSSRSSYNEQFF.